This T cell receptor beta chain was found in a study of T-cell reconstitution after alpha-beta-depleted transplantation in children (dated by TCRdb to about 2016). In terms of the full investigation: Using TCR repertoire profiling, the study quantitatively followed how T-cell immune reconstitution unfolded in children after TCRalphabeta/CD19-depleted allogeneic hematopoietic cell transplantation.

This clonotype showed up just a few times. No antigen is known for it. Base qualities are not at hand, and no much larger clone is one base apart. The cysteine opens and the phenylalanine closes a CDR3 of 14 amino acids. Solely the CDR3 DNA is kept, with 42 bases framed from the first base. CDR1 and CDR2, per the germline V gene (reference sequence), are LNHNV and YYDKDF. At the junction V is shortened by 0 bases and J by 3 bases, with 9 bases in between. The library relied on PCR. TCRdb records Illumina HiSeq 2500 as the sequencer. TCR library preparation used molecular barcoding, with unique molecular identifiers applied to normalize quantification of the TCRbeta repertoire. TCRdb took the public reads, trimmed them with fastp at Q25, ran MiXCR for clone calling and kept in-frame beta chains. Identical CDR3 proteins give one entry, which carries the most common genes and DNA. The sample profile shows over 200,000 distinct CDR3 sequences; 8.5% to 10% of them were found once. Roughly 6.2% of the sample rests with the top ten.

This clonotype was sampled from a human donor who donated a stem cell graft to a child with acute lymphoblastic leukemia. Specimen: PBMCs from the stem cell graft donor, collected from the stem cell graft. The V and J genes are TRBV15 and TRBJ2-7; the D call could be TRBD1 or TRBD2, with each sharing 6 bases. In nucleotide form, the sequence is TGTGCCACCAGCAGAGAGAGGGGGGACTACGAGCAGTACTTC. Its protein reads: CATSRERGDYEQYF.